One sample yielded the 21 T cell receptor beta chains listed below, sequenced in a study of blood T cell repertoires in COVID-19. Assay used: immunoSEQ multiplex PCR; TCRdb lists only in-frame clones, some missing. The table includes roughly 150,000 clones, roughly four fifths detected once. The sequenced sample consisted of peripheral blood. Receptor source: a woman of 80 years or more with acute or convalescent COVID-19.

The rearrangement joins TRBV3-1 (or the pseudogene TRBV3-2) to TRBJ2-7; tentatively, D is TRBD1 (6 bases). V dropped 3 bases and J dropped 1 base, with 16 bases sitting between them. Germline V lookup: CDR1 LGHDT, CDR2 YNNKEL (reference sequence). The CDR3 totals 16 residues. The CDR3 sequence is CASSHYSRDTSYEQYF. CDR3 nucleotide sequence: TGTGCCAGCAGCCATTATTCCAGGGACACTTCCTACGAGCAGTACTTC.

The chain couples TRBV19 to TRBJ1-1; the match to TRBD1 covers 9 bases. After removal of 8 bases from V and 1 base from J, the junction contained 5 bases not matched to a gene. Germline assignment: CDR1 LNHDA and CDR2 SQIVND (reference sequence). The length of the CDR3 is 14 residues. CDR3 amino acids: CASSRDRENTEAFF. The DNA for the CDR3 is TGTGCCAGTTCCCGGGACAGGGAGAACACTGAAGCTTTCTTT.

The chain carries TRBV14 and TRBJ2-7; 7 nucleotides line up with TRBD1. Germline-derived CDR1 and CDR2 are SGHDN and FVKESK. The CDR3 consists of 14 residues. V was pared by 0 bases and J by 12 bases, with 11 bases of the junction left unmatched. CDR3 DNA: TGTGCCAGCAGCCAAGATCGCCGTGGGGACAGTAGGTACTTC. The encoded protein is CASSQDRRGDSRYF.

The chain is built from TRBV11-3 and TRBJ2-3, with D perhaps matching TRBD2 (7 bases). Germline loops: CDR1 SGHNT, CDR2 YENEEA. V lost 5 bases, J lost 5 bases, and 14 bases lay in between. This CDR3 region has 14 residues. DNA for the CDR3: TGTGCCAGCAGCCATAGGGGGGGACTAGATACGCAGTATTTT. It specifies CASSHRGGLDTQYF. Based on the CDR3 plus reference TRBV11-3 and TRBJ2-3, the full variable domain is EAGVVQSPRYKIIEKKQPVAFWCNPISGHNTLYWYLQNLGQGPELLIRYENEEAVDDSQLPKDRFSAERLKGVDSTLKIQPAELGDSAVYLCASSHRGGLDTQYFGPGTRLTVL.

The chain joins TRBV4-1 to TRBJ1-1; D is uncertain. Looked up from germline, CDR1 is MGHRA and CDR2 is YSYEKL. This CDR3 is 18 amino acids long. The ends were cut back, 1 base at V and 0 bases at J, with 18 bases in the middle. This CDR3 reads CASSQGVLTRELNTEAFF. For the CDR3, the DNA is TGCGCCAGCAGCCAAGGGGTCTTGACGCGGGAATTGAACACTGAAGCTTTCTTT.

This clone was observed a single time. The rearrangement links TRBV25-1 to TRBJ1-3; possible D gene TRBD1, 5 bases. V was clipped by 5 bases and J by 12 bases, with 14 bases between them. Germline assignment: CDR1 MGHDK and CDR2 SYGVNS. CDR3 size: 12 residues. CDR3 in DNA: TGTGCCAGCAGTACAGGATTTATCGGCATATATTTT. Translation: CASSTGFIGIYF. The entire variable domain, with the rest obtained from reference TRBV25-1 and TRBJ1-3, is as follows: EADIYQTPRYLVIGTGKKITLECSQTMGHDKMYWYQQDPGMELHLIHYSYGVNSTEKGDLSSESTVSRIRTEHFPLTLESARPSHTSQYLCASSTGFIGIYFGEGSWLTVV.

This clone came up a few times. The chain combines TRBV30 with TRBJ1-5, with 8 bases identical to TRBD1. CDR1 and CDR2 from the germline V gene are GTSNPN and SVGIG (reference sequence). V shed 5 bases, J shed 2 bases, and the junction held 11 bases outside the gene matches. The CDR3 is 16 residues long. In DNA form, the CDR3 reads TGTGCCTGGCAAGGACAGGGAACGTTCGGCAATCAGCCCCAGCATTTT. It is translated as CAWQGQGTFGNQPQHF.

The chain employs TRBV6-5 and TRBJ2-7; 13 positions agree with TRBD2. The CDR3 totals 16 residues. The V gene's germline CDR1 is MNHEY and CDR2 SVGAGI. The V segment lost 0 bases and the J segment 2 bases; nucleotides outside the gene matches: 1. CDR3 loop: CASSYSGTSGTYEQYF. The CDR3 nucleotides are TGTGCCAGCAGTTACTCAGGGACTAGCGGGACCTACGAGCAGTACTTC.

This clone was counted a single time. The chain joins TRBV15 to TRBJ1-1, with D perhaps matching TRBD1 (6 bases). The germline V gene has CDR1 LNHNV and CDR2 YYDKDF (reference sequence). Trimming removed 3 bases at V and 3 bases at J, with 8 bases between. CDR3 length equals 13 residues. The CDR3 DNA reads as TGTGCCACCAGCAGGGGGGCGGACACTGAAGCTTTCTTT. Protein product: CATSRGADTEAFF.

The J gene is TRBJ2-2, the V gene TRBV30; 7 nucleotides match TRBD2. The CDR3 covers 14 residues. V dropped 4 bases and J dropped 5; count of bases not matched to a gene: 7. Germline V gene lookup returns CDR1 GTSNPN and CDR2 SVGIG (reference sequence). The CDR3 spells CAWTGGVSTGELFF. The CDR3 DNA reads as TGTGCCTGGACGGGGGGAGTATCGACCGGGGAGCTGTTTTTT.

This chain uses TRBV7-2 with TRBJ1-1, with D hard to call. The ends were cut back, 3 bases at V and 4 bases at J, with 9 bases in the middle. This CDR3 is 13 amino acids long. The germline gives CDR1 SGHTA, CDR2 FQGNSA. The CDR3 DNA reads TGTGCCAGCAGCTTCCCCTTCGGCACTGAAGCTTTCTTT. Its translation: CASSFPFGTEAFF.

This clone showed up just a few times. V is TRBV28 and J is TRBJ1-4; 7 bases map to TRBD1. Germline-derived CDR1 and CDR2 are MDHEN and SYDVKM. The CDR3 spans 17 residues. V shed 1 base, J shed 8 bases, and the junction held 13 bases outside the gene matches. The CDR3 loop is CASSLLGFAGTDEKLFF. The CDR3 bases are TGTGCCAGCAGTTTATTGGGGTTCGCCGGGACAGACGAAAAACTGTTTTTT. The full variable domain, its missing parts supplied by reference TRBV28 and TRBJ1-4, is DVKVTQSSRYLVKRTGEKVFLECVQDMDHENMFWYRQDPGLGLRLIYFSYDVKMKEKGDIPEGYSVSREKKERFSLILESASTNQTSMYLCASSLLGFAGTDEKLFFGSGTQLSVL.

This clone was detected only once. V usage is TRBV19 and J usage is TRBJ2-7, with 7 positions matching TRBD1. CDR1 and CDR2 (germline): LNHDA, SQIVND (reference sequence). The CDR3 totals 14 residues. Trimming cost V 5 bases and J 3 bases; bases outside gene matches: 7. As DNA, the CDR3 is TGTGCCAGTAGTCCTAAGACAGGGCTCTACGAGCAGTACTTC. It encodes CASSPKTGLYEQYF.

V is TRBV2 and J is TRBJ1-2; D may be TRBD1 (6 bases). The CDR3 is 16 amino acids. Germline assignment: CDR1 SNHLY and CDR2 FYNNEI. Trimming pared 2 bases from V and 1 base from J, leaving 14 bases between. The CDR3 sequence: CASSENRVPINYGYTF. CDR3 DNA sequence: TGTGCCAGCAGTGAAAACAGGGTTCCCATTAACTATGGCTACACCTTC.

V usage is TRBV7-2 and J usage is TRBJ1-1; 8 bases map to TRBD1. The J segment lost 1 base and the V segment lost 2 bases, leaving 3 bases of the junction unmatched. The length of the CDR3 is 15 residues. The V gene's germline CDR1 is SGHTA and CDR2 FQGNSA. CDR3 sequence: CASSLMGQENTEAFF. The CDR3 nucleotides read TGTGCCAGCAGCTTAATGGGACAGGAGAACACTGAAGCTTTCTTT.

Of note for this clone: This sample includes further DNA sequences coding for the same CDR3. The chain employs TRBV19 and TRBJ1-5; possibly TRBD1 for D (6 bases). From germline, CDR1 is LNHDA and CDR2 SQIVND (reference sequence). The CDR3 has 14 residues. V was trimmed by 5 bases and J by 3 bases, leaving 11 bases between them. The CDR3 DNA follows: TGTGCCAGTAGTGCTCAGGGGAACAATCAGCCCCAGCATTTT. Residues: CASSAQGNNQPQHF.

With respect to this clone: One end of the junction fails to match germline, which may point to a read error. J is TRBJ2-5 and V is TRBV2, with unresolved D. In germline, CDR1 is SNHLY, CDR2 FYNNEI. The CDR3 consists of 13 residues. The DNA of the CDR3 is TGTGCCAGCAGTGTCGATTACCAGGAGACCCAGTACTTC. Its translation is CASSVDYQETQYF.

The V and J genes are TRBV10-3 and TRBJ1-2; D remains unclear. The CDR3 contains 14 residues. CDR1 ENHRY and CDR2 SYGVKD come from the germline V gene. V was cut by 0 bases and J by 8 bases, with 13 bases left in between. CDR3 region: CAISESKGAEGYTF. In nucleotides, the CDR3 is TGTGCCATCAGTGAGTCGAAGGGAGCCGAAGGCTACACCTTC.

The chain employs TRBV5-1 and TRBJ1-1, with D uncertain. Deletions cut 0 bases from V and 4 bases from J, with 10 bases between. Per germline, CDR1 SGHRS and CDR2 YFSETQ. This CDR3 contains 14 residues. Here the CDR3 DNA reads TGCGCCAGCAGCTTGGTTCGGGGATCCACTGAAGCTTTCTTT. Its protein is CASSLVRGSTEAFF.

The V call is TRBV19, the J call TRBJ2-5, with 9 bases fitting TRBD1. Looked up from germline, CDR1 is LNHDA and CDR2 is SQIVND (reference sequence). CDR3 length: 15 residues. The junction had 7 bases not matched to a gene; V was cut back by 3 bases and J by 5 bases. Written as DNA, the CDR3 is TGTGCCAGTAGTATTGAACAGGGGGCTGTTGAGACCCAGTACTTC. It encodes CASSIEQGAVETQYF.

The rearrangement uses TRBV7-2 and TRBJ2-2; TRBD1 matches at 7 bases. The V segment lost 5 bases and the J segment 6 bases; nucleotides outside the gene matches: 9. The CDR3 length is 15 residues. Germline assignment: CDR1 SGHTA and CDR2 FQGNSA. DNA for the CDR3: TGTGCCAGCAGCCTAGAGACAGGGTTAGCCGGGGAGCTGTTTTTT. This sequence encodes CASSLETGLAGELFF. The full variable domain, in which reference TRBV7-2 and TRBJ2-2 provide the parts outside the CDR3, is GAGVSQSPSNKVTEKGKDVELRCDPISGHTALYWYRQSLGQGLEFLIYFQGNSAPDKSGLPSDRFSAERTGGSVSTLTIQRTQQEDSAVYLCASSLETGLAGELFFGEGSRLTVL.